One and the same sample provided the 5 T cell receptor beta chains below, sequenced in a study of cytomegalovirus exposure and HLA in healthy donors. In the PCR, 60 Vbeta and 13 Jbeta primers were used. Produced via immunoSEQ multiplex PCR; TCRdb's table is partial and in-frame only. Of about 240,000 clones in the sample, over 80% were seen once. The sequencing input was PBMCs. The origin of the receptors is a woman between 35 and 50 years old in good health and CMV-seropositive.

The genes are TRBV2 and TRBJ2-1, with a possible D match to TRBD2 (6 bases). CDR1 and CDR2 from the germline V gene are SNHLY and FYNNEI. The V end lost 3 bases, the J end lost 5 bases, and 14 bases lay between the germline ends. The CDR3 totals 15 residues. The CDR3 nucleotides read TGTGCCAGCAGTGAGAGGCGGGGAGCCCACAATGAGCAGTTCTTC. Translating it yields CASSERRGAHNEQFF.

The chain has TRBV5-1 and TRBJ2-2; TRBD2 agrees at 7 bases. The germline gives CDR1 SGHRS, CDR2 YFSETQ. Trimming at V came to 5 bases and at J to 2 bases, leaving 12 bases not matched to a gene. This CDR3 has 17 amino acids. The CDR3 coding sequence is TGCGCCAGCAGTCCAGCGACAGCGGGGTTTAACACCGGGGAGCTGTTTTTT. This translates into CASSPATAGFNTGELFF.

This clone has just a few counts. The V and J genes are TRBV6-6 and TRBJ1-3; unclear D gene. CDR1 and CDR2 from the germline V gene are MNHNY and SVGAGI (reference sequence). The CDR3 is 14 residues long. Trimming cost V 6 bases and J 2 bases, with 11 bases left between them. The CDR3 protein is CASRVEGTGNTIYF. The DNA for the CDR3 is TGTGCCAGCAGGGTGGAGGGAACTGGAAACACCATATATTTT.

The V and J genes are TRBV19 and TRBJ1-3, with 7 nucleotides matching TRBD1. V was pared by 7 bases and J by 0 bases, with 9 bases of the junction left unmatched. Per germline, CDR1 LNHDA and CDR2 SQIVND (reference sequence). The length of the CDR3 is 16 residues. The CDR3 DNA sequence: TGTGCCAGTAATCAGGACAGGATCTTCTCTGGAAACACCATATATTTT. It is translated as CASNQDRIFSGNTIYF.

This chain links TRBV7-8 with TRBJ2-7; maybe TRBD1 (6 bases). V was clipped by 1 base and J by 1 base, with 17 bases between them. CDR1 and CDR2 from the germline V gene are SGHVS and FQNEAQ. CDR3 length: 17 amino acids. CDR3 region: CASSLVDRGQSSYEQYF. DNA for the CDR3: TGTGCCAGCAGCTTAGTAGACCGAGGACAGTCGTCCTACGAGCAGTACTTC.